This TCR beta chain was sequenced for a study of early T cells in non-severe SARS-CoV-2 infection. Using its own MiXCR run on the 5' RACE reads, TCRdb lists one record per CDR3 protein. This table has over 45,000 distinct CDR3 sequences, approximately 5.6% appearing once. As regards this clonotype: Its antigen is as yet unknown.

Study observations and caveats: Matching results from VDJdb favored anti-spike CD8 responses, leaving private and CD4 specificities undetected.

The sequencing input was whole blood. This TCR was sampled from an adult who was a healthcare worker with PCR-confirmed SARS-CoV-2 infection or an uninfected control (not recorded which).

The CDR3 region is CASSPQGVRGDTQYF. The CDR3 nucleotides are TGCGCCAGCAGCCCACAGGGGGTGCGGGGAGATACGCAGTATTTT. J is TRBJ2-3 and V is TRBV5-1; 8 bases fit TRBD1. Germline CDR1 SGHRS, CDR2 YFSETQ. Trimming cost V 4 bases and J 5 bases; bases outside gene matches: 9. The CDR3 extends over 15 amino acids. The full variable domain, rest sourced from reference TRBV5-1 and TRBJ2-3, is KAGVTQTPRYLIKTRGQQVTLSCSPISGHRSVSWYQQTPGQGLQFLFEYFSETQRNKGNFPGRFSGRQFSNSRSEMNVSTLELGDSALYLCASSPQGVRGDTQYFGPGTRLTVL.